Below, 18 T cell receptor beta chains from the same sample are listed, as sequenced in a study of CD8+CD57+ T cells in acquired aplastic anemia. It was genomic DNA that served as the template for profiling TCR beta VDJ and CDR3. TCRdb processed the reads anew with MiXCR; each CDR3 protein has one entry. The data show approximately 200,000 distinct CDR3 sequences, approximately 51% seen once. The patients chosen for sequencing had shown expansion of CD8+CD57+ cells (detected by flow cytometry). The sequencing sample was made of sorted CD4+, CD8+, or CD8+CD57+ T cells (not recorded which) from PBMCs. Receptors were obtained from a human donor with aplastic anemia.

The chain uses TRBV3-1 and TRBJ1-1; D is undetermined. Germline V gives CDR1 LGHDT, CDR2 YNNKEL (reference sequence). There are 15 residues in the CDR3. V lost 0 bases, J lost 5 bases, and 13 bases lay in between. The DNA of the CDR3 is TGTGCCAGCAGCCAAGATTCCCCCGGGAATACTGAAGCTTTCTTT. Protein sequence: CASSQDSPGNTEAFF.

Note on this clonotype: This may come from a read error, since a much larger clone is one base off. The V gene is TRBV20-1, the J gene TRBJ1-1, with TRBD1 matching over 9 bases. This CDR3 is 14 amino acids long. Germline CDR1 DFQATT, CDR2 SNEGSKA (reference sequence). The CDR3 nucleotides are TGCAGTGCTAACAGGGGGCGGGTGAACACTGAAGCTTCCTTT. Amino acids: CSANRGRVNTEASF.

The sample holds many counts of this clonotype. The DNA of the CDR3 is TGTGCCAGTAGACCTCCTGGGACAGTGAACTATGGCTACACCTTC. Translation: CASRPPGTVNYGYTF. The chain uses TRBV19 and TRBJ1-2, with 7 bases fitting TRBD1. From germline, CDR1 is LNHDA and CDR2 SQIVND (reference sequence). The J segment lost 2 bases and the V segment lost 6 bases, leaving 9 bases of the junction unmatched. This CDR3 is 15 amino acids long.

The chain is built from TRBV7-8 and TRBJ1-4, with a tentative D call TRBD1 (6 bases). V lost 5 bases, J lost 8 bases, and 15 bases lay in between. Germline V gene data show CDR1 as SGHVS and CDR2 as FQNEAQ. The CDR3 sequence is 14 residues long. The CDR3 nucleotides are TGTGCCAGCAGCAACGGACAGCTGAAGGAAAAACTGTTTTTT. Translated, it gives CASSNGQLKEKLFF.

The table lists this clonotype with many counts. The gene calls are TRBV3-1 and TRBJ1-1; 12 bases are shared with TRBD1. The CDR3 contains 16 residues. After removal of 4 bases from V and 1 base from J, the junction contained 4 bases not matched to a gene. Germline values: CDR1 LGHDT, CDR2 YNNKEL (reference sequence). The DNA for the CDR3 is TGTGCCAGCAGCCGAGGGACAGGGGGCGAGAACACTGAAGCTTTCTTT. This sequence encodes CASSRGTGGENTEAFF.

The chain links TRBV19 to TRBJ2-2; the D is unclear. The CDR3 has 15 amino acids. The V gene's germline CDR1 is LNHDA and CDR2 SQIVND (reference sequence). Trimming shortened V by 4 bases and J by 3 bases, and 12 bases separated the two germline ends. The CDR3 loop is CASSSRRLDTGELFF. The CDR3 DNA sequence: TGTGCCAGTAGTAGTCGCAGGCTAGACACCGGGGAGCTGTTTTTT.

In its sample, this clonotype was seen a few times. This chain connects TRBV7-3 to TRBJ1-5; D gene ambiguous. This CDR3 region has 14 residues. The ends were cut back, 5 bases at V and 3 bases at J, with 11 bases in the middle. Germline CDR1 reads SGHTA; CDR2 reads FQGTGA. CDR3 in amino acids: CASSPMDFNQPQHF. CDR3 nucleotides: TGTGCCAGCAGCCCTATGGACTTCAATCAGCCCCAGCATTTT.

This clonotype was seen repeatedly, ten times or more. The genes are TRBV11-2 and TRBJ1-2, with a weak D call TRBD1 (5 bases). Germline V CDR1 and CDR2: SGHAT, FQNNGV. This CDR3 has 13 amino acids. Trimming pared 5 bases from V and 3 bases from J, leaving 10 bases between. Written as DNA, the CDR3 is TGTGCCAGCAGCGGAGGAGGGGACTATGGCTACACCTTC. Residues: CASSGGGDYGYTF.

The CDR3 nucleotides read TGTGCCAGCAGTGAATCTGAATCAGTAGAAGCTTTCTTT. Residues: CASSESESVEAFF. The chain combines TRBV6-1 with TRBJ1-1; D not resolved. The CDR3 sequence is 13 residues long. CDR1 and CDR2 (germline): MNHNS, SASEGT. V lost 2 bases to trimming and J lost 8 bases, with 12 bases between them.

V and J are TRBV29-1 and TRBJ2-4; D uncertain. V was pared by 5 bases and J by 0 bases, with 11 bases between. Germline assignment: CDR1 SQVTM and CDR2 ANQGSEA. There are 14 residues in the CDR3. In nucleotides, the CDR3 is TGCAGCGTTCGAACTGCGCTAGCCAAAAACATTCAGTACTTC. It yields the protein CSVRTALAKNIQYF.

This clonotype has a count of ten or more. CDR3 protein: CASSSLRTAGETQYF. Here the CDR3 DNA reads TGTGCCAGCAGTTCCCTTCGGACAGCCGGGGAGACCCAGTACTTC. The chain is built from TRBV6-5 and TRBJ2-5; possible D gene TRBD1, 6 bases. Trimming took off 4 bases at V and 5 bases at J, with 17 bases between the two ends. The CDR3 is 15 residues long. Per germline, CDR1 MNHEY and CDR2 SVGAGI.

This clonotype was found many times. V is TRBV7-9 and J is TRBJ1-4; the D gene is possibly TRBD1 (5 bases). Germline V gene data show CDR1 as SEHNR and CDR2 as FQNEAQ (reference sequence). Trimming stripped 5 bases from V and 2 bases from J, with 21 bases between. The CDR3 length is 18 residues. The CDR3 DNA reads as TGTGCCAGCAGCCAAAAGTCCGGGCGATGGGGGACTAATGAAAAACTGTTTTTT. It yields the protein CASSQKSGRWGTNEKLFF.

This clonotype was seen repeatedly, ten times or more. The DNA of the CDR3 is TGTGCCAGCAGTCTCACAGGGAGATCCTATAATTCACCCCTCCACTTT. Protein: CASSLTGRSYNSPLHF. The rearrangement joins TRBV6-5 to TRBJ1-6, with a possible D match to TRBD1 (6 bases). Germline CDR1 reads MNHEY; CDR2 reads SVGAGI. This CDR3 region has 16 residues. Trimming removed 5 bases from V and 1 base from J, with 12 bases in between.

The genes are TRBV25-1 and TRBJ2-3, with a weak D call TRBD1 (5 bases). Trimming cost V 3 bases and J 1 base, with 8 bases left between them. CDR3 size: 14 residues. CDR1 and CDR2 (germline): MGHDK, SYGVNS. CDR3 nucleotide sequence: TGTGCCAGCAGTGATTTCAGGGGCACAGATACGCAGTATTTT. Its translation: CASSDFRGTDTQYF.

The CDR3 DNA reads TGTGCCAGCAGCTCCCAGGGGGCCCACGAGCAGTACTTC. This sequence encodes CASSSQGAHEQYF. J is TRBJ2-7 and V is TRBV7-2; 8 nucleotides line up with TRBD1. CDR1 SGHTA and CDR2 FQGNSA come from the germline V gene. This CDR3 contains 13 residues. V shed 4 bases, J shed 5 bases, and the junction held 4 bases outside the gene matches.

CDR3 protein: CASSEGGENTEAFF. The CDR3 bases are TGTGCCAGTAGTGAGGGAGGCGAGAACACTGAAGCTTTCTTT. The chain links TRBV19 to TRBJ1-1; D gene ambiguous. The CDR3 consists of 14 residues. Germline V lookup: CDR1 LNHDA, CDR2 SQIVND (reference sequence). V was clipped by 5 bases and J by 1 base, with 11 bases between them.

This clonotype was counted ten times or more. This chain connects TRBV20-1 to TRBJ2-7; TRBD1 matches 10 bases. Germline CDR1 is DFQATT and CDR2 is SNEGSKA (reference sequence). Unmatched junction bases numbered 14, after V lost 3 bases and J lost 6 bases. CDR3 size: 16 residues. This CDR3 is CSASGPWTGGFSEQYF. CDR3 coding DNA: TGCAGTGCTAGCGGGCCCTGGACAGGGGGTTTCTCCGAGCAGTACTTC.

Notes on this clonotype: The final CDR3 position lacks the conserved phenylalanine or tryptophan, pointing to a likely read error. CDR3 loop: CASSLTGTGAYEQYL. The CDR3 DNA is TGTGCCAGCAGCTTGACCGGGACAGGGGCCTACGAGCAGTACCTC. V and J are TRBV7-3 and TRBJ2-7, with 10 bases aligning to TRBD1. CDR1 SGHTA and CDR2 FQGTGA come from the germline V gene. CDR3 length: 15 residues. Trimming at V came to 3 bases and at J to 2 bases, leaving 4 bases not matched to a gene.